This T cell receptor beta chain was sequenced during a study of T-cell reconstitution after alpha-beta-depleted transplantation in children. The CDR3 has 13 residues. Looked up from germline, CDR1 is SEHNR and CDR2 is FQNEAQ (reference sequence). Trimming cost V 8 bases and J 7 bases, with 15 bases left between them. Using unique molecular identifiers, the investigators prepared the TCRbeta library. TCRdb redid the calling of the PCR reads with MiXCR, one entry per CDR3 protein. The sample comprises around 180,000 distinct CDR3 sequences, roughly 10% of which are singletons, and over 10% rests with the top ten. The table lists this clonotype with a few counts.

The sequencing used PBMCs, collected before TCRalphabeta/CD19-depleted stem cell transplant. The TCR was taken from a boy aged 2 to 10 with acute myeloid leukemia, due to receive a stem cell transplant. The rearrangement joins TRBV7-9 to TRBJ2-1; D possibly uses TRBD1 or TRBD2 (5 bases each). Here the CDR3 reads CASRDPSGNEQFF. Here the CDR3 DNA reads TGTGCCAGCCGGGACCCCAGTGGGAATGAGCAGTTCTTC.